These 21 T cell receptor beta chains share one sample of origin, sequenced in a study of cytomegalovirus exposure and HLA in healthy donors. Clones were read by immunoSEQ multiplex PCR, and TCRdb kept only the in-frame ones, dropping some. The table includes 110,000 or so clones, about 91% detected once. The specimen sequenced was PBMCs. These receptors were taken from a young man in good health and CMV-seronegative.

This clone was found a few times. The chain recombines TRBV18 with TRBJ2-1; no firm D call. The CDR3 has 15 residues. Per the germline V gene, CDR1 is KGHSH and CDR2 is LQKENI. The germline V and J ends were trimmed by 4 bases and 6 bases, with 16 bases remaining between them. The CDR3: CASSHPVLAGNEQFF. The DNA for the CDR3 is TGTGCCAGCTCACACCCAGTTCTCGCTGGCAATGAGCAGTTCTTC.

This chain uses TRBV4-1 with TRBJ2-5, with TRBD1 matching over 9 bases. Germline-derived CDR1 and CDR2 are MGHRA and YSYEKL. This CDR3 region has 15 residues. The J segment lost 5 bases and the V segment lost 1 base, leaving 5 bases of the junction unmatched. The DNA of the CDR3 is TGCGCCAGCAGCCAAGGACAGGGGGGTTTGGAGACCCAGTACTTC. This sequence encodes CASSQGQGGLETQYF.

The chain is built from TRBV28 and TRBJ1-2; possibly TRBD1 for D (6 bases). Germline V gives CDR1 MDHEN, CDR2 SYDVKM. The CDR3 contains 15 residues. V was shortened by 3 bases and J by 2 bases, with 13 bases between the two germline ends. The CDR3 region is CASSLFTGPNYGYTF. CDR3 bases: TGTGCCAGCAGTTTGTTTACAGGGCCGAACTATGGCTACACCTTC.

The chain joins TRBV28 to TRBJ1-6; unclear D gene. Per the germline V gene, CDR1 is MDHEN and CDR2 is SYDVKM. The CDR3 length is 14 residues. V was trimmed by 3 bases and J by 7 bases, leaving 10 bases between them. The CDR3 here is CASSFRLGNSPLHF. CDR3 bases: TGTGCCAGCAGTTTCCGACTCGGGAATTCACCCCTCCACTTT.

The chain carries TRBV2 and TRBJ1-1; weak D call: TRBD1 (6 bases). CDR3 length equals 15 residues. Germline assignment: CDR1 SNHLY and CDR2 FYNNEI. V gave up 2 bases and J gave up 3 bases, with 13 bases separating them. DNA of the CDR3: TGTGCCAGCAGTGAATTCGGTAAGGGGGACACTGAAGCTTTCTTT. Amino acids: CASSEFGKGDTEAFF.

The rearrangement uses TRBV4-1 and TRBJ2-7, with 12 positions matching TRBD1. The germline V gene has CDR1 MGHRA and CDR2 YSYEKL. Trimming at V came to 4 bases and at J to 6 bases, leaving 4 bases not matched to a gene. This CDR3 has 14 residues. The CDR3, as DNA: TGCGCCAGCAGCCCGGGACAGGGGGCTTTCGAGCAGTACTTC. Amino acid sequence: CASSPGQGAFEQYF.

The rearrangement joins TRBV5-4 to TRBJ2-1; TRBD2 matches 10 bases. V dropped 7 bases and J dropped 0; count of bases not matched to a gene: 7. CDR3 length: 16 residues. The germline gives CDR1 SGHNT, CDR2 YYREEE (reference sequence). The CDR3 reads CASALAGDPSYNEQFF. The CDR3, as DNA: TGTGCCAGCGCGCTAGCGGGGGACCCCTCCTACAATGAGCAGTTCTTC.

J is TRBJ2-7 and V is TRBV28; D uncertain. V was pared by 4 bases and J by 3 bases, with 10 bases between. CDR3 length equals 13 residues. Per germline, CDR1 MDHEN and CDR2 SYDVKM. CDR3 coding DNA: TGTGCCAGCAGTTCCGAGGCAGACTACGAGCAGTACTTC. Amino acid sequence: CASSSEADYEQYF.

This rearrangement joins TRBV6-1 to TRBJ2-1; 7 bases fit TRBD2. The CDR3 contains 14 residues. Germline loops: CDR1 MNHNS, CDR2 SASEGT. Losses at the gene ends were 7 bases for V and 0 bases for J; bases not matched to a gene: 3. Here the CDR3 reads CASIGGSSYNEQFF. As DNA, the CDR3 is TGTGCCAGCATAGGCGGGAGCTCCTACAATGAGCAGTTCTTC.

V and J are TRBV6-5 and TRBJ1-1; D might be TRBD1 (6 bases). CDR3 length: 14 amino acids. Germline values: CDR1 MNHEY, CDR2 SVGAGI. Trimming stripped 2 bases from V and 1 base from J, with 8 bases between. The CDR3 nucleotides are TGTGCCAGCAGTTACCGGACAGAGAACACTGAAGCTTTCTTT. It yields the protein CASSYRTENTEAFF.

Only a few counts were recorded for this clone. The V call is TRBV5-1, the J call TRBJ2-7; D not certain. Trimming cost V 5 bases and J 3 bases, with 6 bases left between them. The CDR3 totals 11 residues. CDR1 is SGHRS, CDR2 YFSETQ, per germline. CDR3 nucleotides: TGCGCCAGCAGGACGGGCTACGAGCAGTACTTC. Its protein product is CASRTGYEQYF.

The chain is built from TRBV2 and TRBJ1-4; D may be TRBD1 (6 bases). The CDR3 loop spans 15 amino acids. Trimming cost V 8 bases and J 3 bases, with 16 bases left between them. From germline, CDR1 is SNHLY and CDR2 FYNNEI. The CDR3: CASDRVGASNEKLFF. CDR3 DNA sequence: TGTGCCAGCGATCGGGTGGGGGCTTCTAATGAAAAACTGTTTTTT. Combining the CDR3 with reference TRBV2 and TRBJ1-4 gives the whole variable domain EPEVTQTPSHQVTQMGQEVILRCVPISNHLYFYWYRQILGQKVEFLVSFYNNEISEKSEIFDDQFSVERPDGSNFTLKIRSTKLEDSAMYFCASDRVGASNEKLFFGSGTQLSVL.

The rearrangement joins TRBV28 to TRBJ2-1; weak D call: TRBD1 (7 bases). In germline, CDR1 is MDHEN, CDR2 SYDVKM. Deletions cut 6 bases from V and 1 base from J, with 16 bases between. CDR3 length equals 16 residues. The CDR3 spells CASRTGRKRSYNEQFF. The CDR3 nucleotides read TGTGCCAGCAGGACAGGGAGGAAAAGGTCCTACAATGAGCAGTTCTTC. The full variable domain, with the rest looked up from reference TRBV28 and TRBJ2-1, is DVKVTQSSRYLVKRTGEKVFLECVQDMDHENMFWYRQDPGLGLRLIYFSYDVKMKEKGDIPEGYSVSREKKERFSLILESASTNQTSMYLCASRTGRKRSYNEQFFGPGTRLTVL.

The gene calls are TRBV6-1 and TRBJ2-1, with 7 bases fitting TRBD2. Germline loops: CDR1 MNHNS, CDR2 SASEGT. The CDR3 loop spans 15 amino acids. With V trimmed by 0 bases and J by 7 bases, 6 bases remained unmatched. As DNA, the CDR3 is TGTGCCAGCAGTGAAGCTGGTAGACTAGCAAATGAGCAGTTCTTC. Encoded protein: CASSEAGRLANEQFF.

This chain uses TRBV6-1 with TRBJ1-2, with D perhaps matching TRBD1 (5 bases). This CDR3 region has 20 residues. Germline lookup yields CDR1 MNHNS and CDR2 SASEGT. V was cut by 2 bases and J by 3 bases, with 28 bases left in between. As DNA, the CDR3 is TGTGCCAGCAGTGAACCTTCCCTTGTAGTATCAGGGATTAAGGACTATGGCTACACCTTC. Encoded protein: CASSEPSLVVSGIKDYGYTF.

The table lists this clone with a count of one. The chain recombines TRBV28 with TRBJ1-5; no firm D call. The ends were cut back, 6 bases at V and 0 bases at J, with 15 bases in the middle. The CDR3 is 16 amino acids. Looked up from germline, CDR1 is MDHEN and CDR2 is SYDVKM. The CDR3, as DNA: TGTGCCAGCAGGGAGGAGGGAACCTATAGCAATCAGCCCCAGCATTTT. Translation gives CASREEGTYSNQPQHF.

The V gene is TRBV30, the J gene TRBJ1-4, with D perhaps matching TRBD1 (6 bases). The germline V gene has CDR1 GTSNPN and CDR2 SVGIG (reference sequence). This CDR3 comprises 14 residues. The germline V and J ends were trimmed by 0 bases and 8 bases, with 13 bases remaining between them. CDR3 coding DNA: TGTGCCTGGAGTGTTCGGACAGTTGGCGAAAAACTGTTTTTT. This codes for CAWSVRTVGEKLFF.

The table lists this clone with a count of one. The chain uses TRBV6-1 and TRBJ2-5; 8 positions agree with TRBD2. This CDR3 has 14 amino acids. Trimming took 3 bases from V and 5 from J; bases not matched to a gene: 5. CDR1 MNHNS and CDR2 SASEGT come from the germline V gene. As DNA, the CDR3 is TGTGCCAGCAGTGACAAGCGGGAGTATGAGACCCAGTACTTC. Translation gives CASSDKREYETQYF.

The CDR3 nucleotides are TGCGCCAGCAGCCTTGACCCGGACAGGGGGCCTCAGCCCCAGCATTTT. This encodes CASSLDPDRGPQPQHF. The chain combines TRBV4-3 with TRBJ1-5, with 11 nucleotides matching TRBD1. CDR3 length: 16 amino acids. Trimming took 4 bases from V and 6 from J; bases not matched to a gene: 8. Germline V gene sequence: CDR1 LGHNA, CDR2 YSLEER.

This clone appeared once. The chain joins TRBV11-3 to TRBJ1-1, with D possibly TRBD1 on 6 matching bases. The germline V gene has CDR1 SGHNT and CDR2 YENEEA. The CDR3 consists of 14 residues. V lost 5 bases and J 3 bases, leaving 13 bases between the germline ends. This CDR3 is CASSGTPRDTEAFF. The DNA of the CDR3 is TGTGCCAGCAGCGGGACACCTCGTGACACTGAAGCTTTCTTT.

The rearrangement uses TRBV5-1 and TRBJ1-5; 7 bases match TRBD1. The trim removed 3 bases at V and 4 bases at J, leaving 7 bases unmatched. CDR3 length: 15 residues. Germline loops: CDR1 SGHRS, CDR2 YFSETQ. The CDR3 coding sequence is TGCGCCAGCAGCTGGGGCGGGGACAGAAATCAGCCCCAGCATTTT. It encodes CASSWGGDRNQPQHF.